The T cell receptor beta chain described here comes from a study of T-cell memory formation after mild COVID-19 (dated by TCRdb to the early 2020s). Background for the entire study: TCR sequence clusters from the two donors were found to be largely donor specific. Longitudinal TCRalpha and TCRbeta repertoire sequencing tracked T-cell clones expanding and contracting after mild COVID-19 in a couple of donors. The cohort was made up of two young adult volunteers, one female and one male, who were previously healthy. The paper's findings and limits, for the study overall: Balanced CD4/CD8 phenotypes were observed for clones contracting from day 15 to 85, whereas a bias towards CD4+ was observed for a second wave of clones expanding from day 15 to 37. Only a couple of mild cases were covered by the study, and larger cohorts that include severe cases with pre-infection samples were considered necessary. Some responding clones were detected in pre-infection memory, suggesting pre-existing cross-reactive memory T cells joined the SARS-CoV-2 response. Whether the second-wave clones peaking on day 37 were SARS-CoV-2 specific was not confirmed. Contracting CD4+ clones were found mainly in CM and EM memory subsets, while CD8+ clones were enriched in EMRA.

For sequencing, an Illumina NovaSeq 6000 was employed. cDNA libraries for TCRalpha and TCRbeta were prepared by 5'RACE using constant-segment primers, with sample barcodes and unique molecular identifiers added. Trizol reagent was used to extract RNA from every sample. The libraries were amplified in two PCR steps, and the second step added a second sample barcode and Illumina TruSeq adapters. Sequencing of the libraries was done on an Illumina NovaSeq, producing 2 x 150 bp paired-end reads. The paper's data handling went like this. Reads were demultiplexed and collapsed into UMI-guided consensus sequences with migec v1.2.7. With mixcr v2.1.11, UMI consensuses were aligned to TRA and TRB V and J templates and assembled into clonotypes. Clonotypes were classified as expanded or contracted when called significant by both edgeR and NoisET, with noise models trained on biological replicates. For edgeR calls, the cutoffs were a false discovery rate-adjusted p below 0.01 and a log2 fold-change threshold of 1. As an exploratory analysis of dynamics, PCA with hierarchical clustering was applied to max-normalized trajectories of the 1000 most abundant clonotypes. Separately sequenced CD4+ and CD8+ repertoires were used to assign a CD4 or CD8 phenotype to each responding clone. Using fastp at Q25 and MiXCR, TCRdb reprocessed the public reads and kept productive beta chains. CDR3 protein sequences are deduplicated, and each keeps its most common genes and DNA. Clone size and V and J calls follow TCRdb, not the original study. The sample yields about 350,000 distinct CDR3 sequences; around 15% were counted once. The ten largest make up about 24% of the sample.

This clonotype was found a few times. Its antigen specificity is not known. The sample holds no much larger clone one base away, and base qualities are not on file. Ficoll-Paque density gradient centrifugation was the method used to isolate PBMCs. From cysteine to phenylalanine, the CDR3 is 17 amino acids long. Just CDR3 DNA is preserved here, 51 bases in frame from base 1. Deletion took 6 bases off V and 4 bases off J, with a span of 22 bases between the germline ends. CDR1 and CDR2 were assigned from the germline V gene as MDHEN and SYDVKM. This TCR was recovered from a man between 18 and 29 years old who had mild COVID-19 (a few samples of this study predate the infection). The sample titles of this study are shuffled in the database, so cell type and time point are left out; the donor was told from shared clones. The rearrangement joined TRBV28 to TRBJ2-1; a tentative D call is TRBD2 (7 bases match). Specimen: PBMCs or a T cell subset sorted from them (not recorded which). The nucleotide sequence is given as TGTGCCAGCAGCATAGGCCCCAGGGCGGGGGCTTACAATGAGCAGTTCTTC. Its protein product is CASSIGPRAGAYNEQFF.